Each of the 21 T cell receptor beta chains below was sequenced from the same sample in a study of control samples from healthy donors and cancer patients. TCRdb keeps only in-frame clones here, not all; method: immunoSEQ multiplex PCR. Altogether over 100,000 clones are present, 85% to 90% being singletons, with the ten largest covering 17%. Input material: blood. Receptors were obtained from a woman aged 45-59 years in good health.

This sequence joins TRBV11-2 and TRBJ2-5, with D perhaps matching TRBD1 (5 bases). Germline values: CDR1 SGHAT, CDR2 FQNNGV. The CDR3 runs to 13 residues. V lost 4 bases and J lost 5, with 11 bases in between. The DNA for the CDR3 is TGTGCCAGCAGCTCGTGGGGCTGGGAGACCCAGTACTTC. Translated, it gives CASSSWGWETQYF.

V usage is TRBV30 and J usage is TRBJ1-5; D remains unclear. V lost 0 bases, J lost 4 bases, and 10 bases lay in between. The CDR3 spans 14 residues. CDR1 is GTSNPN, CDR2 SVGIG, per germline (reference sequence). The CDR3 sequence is CAWSVGVGNQPQHF. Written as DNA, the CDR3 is TGTGCCTGGAGTGTCGGGGTCGGGAATCAGCCCCAGCATTTT.

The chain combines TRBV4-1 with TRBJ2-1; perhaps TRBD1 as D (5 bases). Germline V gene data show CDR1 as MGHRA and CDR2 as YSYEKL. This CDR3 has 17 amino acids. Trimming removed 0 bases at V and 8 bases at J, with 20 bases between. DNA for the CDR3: TGCGCCAGCAGCCAAGAATCAGGGCGCAGTCAGTTCGATGAGCAGTTCTTC. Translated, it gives CASSQESGRSQFDEQFF.

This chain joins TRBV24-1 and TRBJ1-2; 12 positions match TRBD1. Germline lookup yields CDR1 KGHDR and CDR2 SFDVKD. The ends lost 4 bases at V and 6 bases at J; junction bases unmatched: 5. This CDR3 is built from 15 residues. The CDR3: CATSEPGTGGDGYTF. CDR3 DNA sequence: TGTGCCACCAGTGAGCCCGGGACAGGGGGCGATGGCTACACCTTC.

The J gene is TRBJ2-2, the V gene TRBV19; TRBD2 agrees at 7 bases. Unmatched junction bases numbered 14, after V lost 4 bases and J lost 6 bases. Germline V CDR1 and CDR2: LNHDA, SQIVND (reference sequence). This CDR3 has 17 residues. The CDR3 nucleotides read TGTGCCAGTAGTACTTATAGCGGGCTCTCCTCTGCCGGGGAGCTGTTTTTT. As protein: CASSTYSGLSSAGELFF.

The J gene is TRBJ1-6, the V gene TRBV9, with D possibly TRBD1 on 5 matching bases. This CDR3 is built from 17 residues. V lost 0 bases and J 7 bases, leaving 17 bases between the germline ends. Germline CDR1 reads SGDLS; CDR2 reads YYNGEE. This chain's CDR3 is CASSVGLTAPGNSPLHF. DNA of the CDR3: TGTGCCAGCAGCGTAGGATTGACGGCTCCAGGGAATTCACCCCTCCACTTT.

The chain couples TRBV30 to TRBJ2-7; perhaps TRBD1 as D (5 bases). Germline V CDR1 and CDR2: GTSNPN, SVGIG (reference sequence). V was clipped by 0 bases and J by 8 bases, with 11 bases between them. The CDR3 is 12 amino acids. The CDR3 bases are TGTGCCTGGAGTGTAACGGCAGGGAAGCAGTACTTC. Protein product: CAWSVTAGKQYF.

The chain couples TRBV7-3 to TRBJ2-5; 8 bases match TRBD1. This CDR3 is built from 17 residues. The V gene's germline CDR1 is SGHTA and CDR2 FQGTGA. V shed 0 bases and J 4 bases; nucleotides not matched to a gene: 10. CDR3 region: CASSLTGTGGRGETQYF. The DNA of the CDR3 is TGTGCCAGCAGCTTAACTGGAACAGGGGGAAGGGGAGAGACCCAGTACTTC. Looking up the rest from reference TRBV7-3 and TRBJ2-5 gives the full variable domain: GAGVSQTPSNKVTEKGKYVELRCDPISGHTALYWYRQSLGQGPEFLIYFQGTGAADDSGLPNDRFFAVRPEGSVSTLKIQRTERGDSAVYLCASSLTGTGGRGETQYFGPGTRLLVL.

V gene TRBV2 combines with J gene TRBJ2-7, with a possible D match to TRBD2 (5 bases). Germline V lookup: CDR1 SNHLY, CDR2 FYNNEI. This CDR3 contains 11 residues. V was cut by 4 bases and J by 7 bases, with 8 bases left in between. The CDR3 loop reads CASSAGGEQYF. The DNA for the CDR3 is TGTGCCAGCAGTGCGGGCGGGGAGCAGTACTTC.

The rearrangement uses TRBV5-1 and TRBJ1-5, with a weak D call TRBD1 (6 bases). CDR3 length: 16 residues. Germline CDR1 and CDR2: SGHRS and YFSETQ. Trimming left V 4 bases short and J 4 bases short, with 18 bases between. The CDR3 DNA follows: TGCGCCAGCAGCCCCGGGGTACAGGGCTGGAATCAGCCCCAGCATTTT. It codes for CASSPGVQGWNQPQHF.

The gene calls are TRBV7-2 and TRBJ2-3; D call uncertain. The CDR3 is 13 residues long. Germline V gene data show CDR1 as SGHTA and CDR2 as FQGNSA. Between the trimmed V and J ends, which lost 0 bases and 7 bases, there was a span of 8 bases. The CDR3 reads CASSLAATNTQYF. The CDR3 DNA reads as TGTGCCAGCAGCTTAGCTGCAACGAATACGCAGTATTTT.

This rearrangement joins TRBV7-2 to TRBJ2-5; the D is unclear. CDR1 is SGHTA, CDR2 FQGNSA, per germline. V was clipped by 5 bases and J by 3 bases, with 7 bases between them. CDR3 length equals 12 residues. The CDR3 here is CASSPTEETQYF. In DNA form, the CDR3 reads TGTGCCAGCAGCCCCACTGAAGAGACCCAGTACTTC.

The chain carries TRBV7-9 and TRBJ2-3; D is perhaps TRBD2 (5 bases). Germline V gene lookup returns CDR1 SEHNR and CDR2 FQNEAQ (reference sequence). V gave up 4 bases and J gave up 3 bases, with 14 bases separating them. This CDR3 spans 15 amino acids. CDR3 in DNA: TGTGCCAGCAGCTATTCCCTTGAGGGAACAGATACGCAGTATTTT. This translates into CASSYSLEGTDTQYF.

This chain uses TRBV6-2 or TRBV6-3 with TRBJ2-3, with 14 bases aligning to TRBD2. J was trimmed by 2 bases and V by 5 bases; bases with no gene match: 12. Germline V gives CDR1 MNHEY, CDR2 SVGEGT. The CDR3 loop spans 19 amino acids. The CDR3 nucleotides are TGTGCCAGCAGTAAAGGGACTAGCGGGAGCTCACTCGCCACAGATACGCAGTATTTT. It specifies CASSKGTSGSSLATDTQYF.

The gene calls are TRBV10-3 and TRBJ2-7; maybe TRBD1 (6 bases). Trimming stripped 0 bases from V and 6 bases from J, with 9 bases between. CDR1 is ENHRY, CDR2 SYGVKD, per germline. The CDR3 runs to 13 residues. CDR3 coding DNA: TGTGCCATCAGTGAGTCAGGGACATTCGAGCAGTACGTC. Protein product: CAISESGTFEQYV.

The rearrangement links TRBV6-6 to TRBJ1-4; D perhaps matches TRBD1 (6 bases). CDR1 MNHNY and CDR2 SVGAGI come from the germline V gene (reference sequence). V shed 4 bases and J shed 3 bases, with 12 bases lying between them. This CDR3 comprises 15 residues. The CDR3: CASSSSTGANEKLFF. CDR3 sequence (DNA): TGTGCCAGCAGTTCCTCGACAGGAGCTAATGAAAAACTGTTTTTT.

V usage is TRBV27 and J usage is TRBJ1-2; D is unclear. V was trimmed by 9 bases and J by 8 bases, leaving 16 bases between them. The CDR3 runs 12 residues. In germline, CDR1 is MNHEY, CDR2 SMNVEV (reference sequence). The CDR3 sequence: CASGVLSQGYTF. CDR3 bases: TGTGCCAGTGGTGTCCTCTCGCAGGGCTACACCTTC.

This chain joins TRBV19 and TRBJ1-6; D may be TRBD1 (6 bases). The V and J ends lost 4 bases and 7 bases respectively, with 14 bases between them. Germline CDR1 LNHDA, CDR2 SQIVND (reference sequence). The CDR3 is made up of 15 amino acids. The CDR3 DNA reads TGTGCCAGTAGTACCAACAGGGTTGCGAATTCACCCCTCCACTTT. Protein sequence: CASSTNRVANSPLHF.

In DNA, the CDR3 is TGTGCCAGCAGCTTTGACGCAGGCCAAAATCAGCCCCAGCATTTT. Translation: CASSFDAGQNQPQHF. V usage is TRBV7-9 and J usage is TRBJ1-5, with unresolved D. CDR1 and CDR2 (germline): SEHNR, FQNEAQ (reference sequence). The germline V and J ends were trimmed by 3 bases and 4 bases, with 13 bases remaining between them. The CDR3 has 15 residues.

CDR3 nucleotide sequence: TGTGCCAGCTCACCCCGGGCTAGCGGCACAGATACGCAGTATTTT. It codes for CASSPRASGTDTQYF. The chain is built from TRBV18 and TRBJ2-3, with a weak D call TRBD2 (6 bases). CDR3 length: 15 amino acids. V lost 3 bases and J lost 1, with 11 bases in between. Looked up from germline, CDR1 is KGHSH and CDR2 is LQKENI.

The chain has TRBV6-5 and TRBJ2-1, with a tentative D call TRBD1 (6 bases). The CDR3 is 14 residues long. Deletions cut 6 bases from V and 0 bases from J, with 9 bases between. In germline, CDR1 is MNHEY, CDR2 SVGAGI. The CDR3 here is CASSQGSSYNEQFF. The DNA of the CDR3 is TGTGCCAGCAGCCAGGGGAGCTCCTACAATGAGCAGTTCTTC.